The clone carrying this T cell receptor beta chain was counted only a few times. The antigen is unknown. TCRdb's copy holds only in-frame clones and misses some; the assay was immunoSEQ multiplex PCR. The sample holds 5,700 or so clones; approximately 68% are singletons and the top ten take about two fifths. The germline V and J ends were trimmed by 6 bases and 2 bases, with 16 bases remaining between them. Germline CDR1 reads SNHLY; CDR2 reads FYNNEI. This CDR3 spans 15 amino acids. The data belong to a study of CD8 T cell repertoires and HIV-1 epitope variants. The source is a male donor with HIV. Sequenced input: cultured CD8+ T cells derived from PBMCs. The chain uses TRBV2 and TRBJ2-5; possible D gene TRBD2, 5 bases. The CDR3 protein is CASSSAGIDQETQYF. In DNA, the CDR3 is TGTGCCAGCAGCTCCGCCGGGATAGATCAAGAGACCCAGTACTTC.